The 3 T cell receptor beta chains presented below share a single source sample, sequenced in a study of CD8+ T cells in alopecia areata (dated by TCRdb to 2016 to 2018). The sample's time point label is to be understood as: baseline before oral tofacitinib. Library preparation employed the immunoSEQ multiplex PCR assay. To provide template for TCR sequencing, every sample had RNA extracted and reverse transcribed into cDNA. TCRdb retrieved this table from immuneACCESS and kept in-frame rearrangements only. Not all clones are present; in checked studies, unresolved V genes account for under half, and no reason is known for the remainder. The sample table contains 140,000 to 150,000 clones; only one count was recorded for around three fifths of them. The ten largest clones capture under 8% of the sample. Sequencing was performed on CD4+ T cells sorted from blood, taken at week 0. Source of these receptors: a human donor with alopecia areata.

This clone has just a few counts. The chain joins TRBV5-6 to TRBJ2-3; possible D gene TRBD2, 7 bases. Looked up from germline, CDR1 is SGHDT and CDR2 is YYEEEE. CDR3 length: 16 residues. Trimming left V 6 bases short and J 4 bases short, with 21 bases between. This CDR3 is CASIRTNMGGPDTQYF. CDR3 DNA: TGTGCCAGCATCCGTACCAACATGGGGGGGCCAGATACGCAGTATTTT.

The V and J genes are TRBV29-1 and TRBJ2-5; 8 nucleotides align to TRBD1. V gave up 7 bases and J gave up 3 bases; unmatched junction bases: 7. CDR1 and CDR2 (germline): SQVTM, ANQGSEA. The CDR3 extends over 13 amino acids. The CDR3 nucleotides are TGCAGCGCCTCCGACAGGGGAAAAGAGACCCAGTACTTC. This sequence encodes CSASDRGKETQYF.

This sequence joins TRBV19 and TRBJ1-2; D uncertain. Trimming left V 3 bases short and J 4 bases short, with 12 bases between. The CDR3 contains 14 residues. Germline CDR1 and CDR2: LNHDA and SQIVND (reference sequence). In nucleotides, the CDR3 is TGTGCCAGTAGTATTGAGGGCATTGGCTATGGCTACACCTTC. This gives the protein CASSIEGIGYGYTF.